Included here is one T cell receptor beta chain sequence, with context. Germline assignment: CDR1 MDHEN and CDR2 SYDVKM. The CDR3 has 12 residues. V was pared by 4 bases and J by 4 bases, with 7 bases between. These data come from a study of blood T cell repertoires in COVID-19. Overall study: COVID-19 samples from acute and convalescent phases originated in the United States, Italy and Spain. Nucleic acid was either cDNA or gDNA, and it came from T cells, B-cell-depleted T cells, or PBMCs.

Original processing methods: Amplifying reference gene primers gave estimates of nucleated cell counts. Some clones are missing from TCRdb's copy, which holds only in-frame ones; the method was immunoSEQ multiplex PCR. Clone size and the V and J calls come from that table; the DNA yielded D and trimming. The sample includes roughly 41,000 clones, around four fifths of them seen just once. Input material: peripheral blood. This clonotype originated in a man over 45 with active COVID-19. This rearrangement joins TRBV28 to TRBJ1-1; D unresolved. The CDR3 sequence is CASSSGITEAFF. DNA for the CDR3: TGTGCCAGCAGTTCGGGAATCACTGAAGCTTTCTTT.